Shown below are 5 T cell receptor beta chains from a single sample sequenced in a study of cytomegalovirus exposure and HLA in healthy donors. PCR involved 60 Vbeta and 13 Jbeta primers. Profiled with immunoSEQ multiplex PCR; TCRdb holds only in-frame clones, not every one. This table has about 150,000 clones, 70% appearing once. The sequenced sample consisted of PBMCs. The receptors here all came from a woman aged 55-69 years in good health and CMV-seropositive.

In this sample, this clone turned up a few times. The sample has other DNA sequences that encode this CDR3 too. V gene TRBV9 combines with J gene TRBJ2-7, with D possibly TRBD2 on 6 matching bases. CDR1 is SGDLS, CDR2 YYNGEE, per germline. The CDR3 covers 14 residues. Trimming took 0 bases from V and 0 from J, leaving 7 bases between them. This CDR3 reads CASSVDGSSYEQYF. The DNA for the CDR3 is TGTGCCAGCAGCGTAGACGGGAGCTCCTACGAGCAGTACTTC.

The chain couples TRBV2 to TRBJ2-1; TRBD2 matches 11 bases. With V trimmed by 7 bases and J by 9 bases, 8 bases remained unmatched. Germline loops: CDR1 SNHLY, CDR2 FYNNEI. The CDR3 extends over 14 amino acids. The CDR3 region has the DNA TGTGCCAGCACCGAAGGGCTAGCGGGAGGTGAGCAGTTCTTC. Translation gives CASTEGLAGGEQFF.

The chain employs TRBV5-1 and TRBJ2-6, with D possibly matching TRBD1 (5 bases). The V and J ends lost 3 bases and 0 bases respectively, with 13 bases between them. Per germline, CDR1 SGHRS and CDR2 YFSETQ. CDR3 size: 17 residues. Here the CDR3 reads CASSSPDILSGANVLTF. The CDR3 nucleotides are TGCGCCAGCAGCTCCCCGGACATTCTCTCTGGGGCCAACGTCCTGACTTTC.

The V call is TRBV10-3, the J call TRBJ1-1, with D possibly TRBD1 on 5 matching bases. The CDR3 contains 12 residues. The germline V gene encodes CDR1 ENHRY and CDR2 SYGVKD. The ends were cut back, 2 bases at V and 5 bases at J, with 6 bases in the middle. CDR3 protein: CAISEGGTEAFF. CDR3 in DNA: TGTGCCATCAGTGAGGGGGGGACTGAAGCTTTCTTT.

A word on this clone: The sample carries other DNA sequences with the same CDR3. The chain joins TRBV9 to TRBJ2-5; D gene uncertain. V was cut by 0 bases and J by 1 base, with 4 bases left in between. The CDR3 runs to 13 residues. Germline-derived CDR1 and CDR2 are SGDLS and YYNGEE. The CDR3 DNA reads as TGTGCCAGCAGCGTAGGCGGCCAAGAGACCCAGTACTTC. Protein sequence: CASSVGGQETQYF.